Below, 7 T cell receptor beta chains from the same sample are listed, as sequenced in a study of blood T cell repertoires in COVID-19. Data came from immunoSEQ multiplex PCR; TCRdb stores just in-frame clones and leaves some out. This sample carries a few hundred thousand clones, around 89% of them seen once, and the ten largest clones take over 8%. The sequencing sample was made of PBMCs or T cells enriched from blood (not recorded which). Every receptor here comes from a woman aged 40 to 50 who had recovered from COVID-19.

The CDR3 sequence: CASSQAMNTEAFF. Here the CDR3 DNA reads TGCGCCAGCAGCCAAGCAATGAACACTGAAGCTTTCTTT. The V gene is TRBV5-1, the J gene TRBJ1-1; D unclear. The CDR3 loop spans 13 amino acids. Germline V CDR1 and CDR2: SGHRS, YFSETQ. The V gene lost 4 bases and the J gene lost 0 bases, with 7 bases spanning the gap.

This chain links TRBV6-5 with TRBJ1-6; tentative D call: TRBD1 (5 bases). The germline V and J ends were trimmed by 0 bases and 8 bases, with 14 bases remaining between them. Looked up from germline, CDR1 is MNHEY and CDR2 is SVGAGI. The CDR3 length is 16 residues. The CDR3 protein is CASSYSRVMADSPLHF. CDR3 nucleotide sequence: TGTGCCAGCAGTTACTCCAGGGTGATGGCGGATTCACCCCTCCACTTT.

V usage is TRBV7-3 and J usage is TRBJ2-3; 15 bases are shared with TRBD2. V shed 4 bases, J shed 4 bases, and the junction held 6 bases outside the gene matches. Germline V lookup: CDR1 SGHTA, CDR2 FQGTGA. This CDR3 has 17 residues. As DNA, the CDR3 is TGTGCCAGCAGCTCAGGACTAGCGGGGGGGCAATCAGATACGCAGTATTTT. Protein product: CASSSGLAGGQSDTQYF.

The chain has TRBV4-3 and TRBJ2-3; TRBD2 aligns across 8 bases. The CDR3 is 16 residues long. The germline V gene has CDR1 LGHNA and CDR2 YSLEER. V was clipped by 0 bases and J by 4 bases; unmatched bases: 6. CDR3 coding DNA: TGCGCCAGCAGCCAAGATACCGGGGGGGGACCAGATACGCAGTATTTT. Translation: CASSQDTGGGPDTQYF.

The chain is built from TRBV5-1 and TRBJ2-1; 13 nucleotides match TRBD2. Trimming cost V 2 bases and J 3 bases; bases outside gene matches: 8. Germline V lookup: CDR1 SGHRS, CDR2 YFSETQ. The CDR3 is 18 residues long. Here the CDR3 DNA reads TGCGCCAGCAGCTTTCATCGGACTAGCGGGGGAAACTACAATGAGCAGTTCTTC. It translates to CASSFHRTSGGNYNEQFF.

The chain combines TRBV5-1 with TRBJ2-7; 14 positions match TRBD2. Germline values: CDR1 SGHRS, CDR2 YFSETQ. This CDR3 has 16 residues. Losses at the gene ends were 4 bases for V and 3 bases for J; bases not matched to a gene: 6. CDR3 nucleotide sequence: TGCGCCAGCAGCCTGGGACTAGCGGGAGTAGGCTACGAGCAGTACTTC. This encodes CASSLGLAGVGYEQYF. The entire variable domain, with the rest obtained from reference TRBV5-1 and TRBJ2-7, is as follows: KAGVTQTPRYLIKTRGQQVTLSCSPISGHRSVSWYQQTPGQGLQFLFEYFSETQRNKGNFPGRFSGRQFSNSRSEMNVSTLELGDSALYLCASSLGLAGVGYEQYFGPGTRLTVT.

V gene TRBV18 combines with J gene TRBJ2-7; 7 bases map to TRBD1. J was trimmed by 5 bases and V by 5 bases; bases with no gene match: 12. Germline V gives CDR1 KGHSH, CDR2 LQKENI. The CDR3 has 15 residues. CDR3 sequence reads: CASSERQGDGDEQYF. Written as DNA, the CDR3 is TGTGCCAGCTCAGAGAGACAGGGTGATGGGGACGAGCAGTACTTC.